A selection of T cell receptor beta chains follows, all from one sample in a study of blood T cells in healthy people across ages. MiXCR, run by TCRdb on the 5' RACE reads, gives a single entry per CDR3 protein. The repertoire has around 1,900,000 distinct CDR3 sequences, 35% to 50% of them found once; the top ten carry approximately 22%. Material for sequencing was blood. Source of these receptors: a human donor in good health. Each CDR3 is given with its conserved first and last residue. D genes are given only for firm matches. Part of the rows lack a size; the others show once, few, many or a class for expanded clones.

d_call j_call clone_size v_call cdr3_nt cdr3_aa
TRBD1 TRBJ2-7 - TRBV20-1 TGCAGTCCTACCACTCCGGGACAGGCCAAGGGCGAGCAGTACTTC CSPTTPGQAKGEQYF
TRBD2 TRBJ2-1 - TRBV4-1 TGCGCCAGCAGCCCACGGGGGGGACTCCTCCAAGAGACCCAGTTCTTC CASSPRGGLLQETQFF
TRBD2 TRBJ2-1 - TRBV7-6 TGTGCCAGCAGCTTAGACAGACTAGCGGCCTCCGTGGGTGAGCAGTTCTTC CASSLDRLAASVGEQFF
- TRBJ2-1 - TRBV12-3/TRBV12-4 TGTGCCAGCAGTTTAAGAAACATAGACAATGAGGAGTTCTTC CASSLRNIDNEEFF
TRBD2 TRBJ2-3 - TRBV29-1 TGCAGCGCACCGACTAGCGGGGGGTACACAGATACGCAGTATTTT CSAPTSGGYTDTQYF
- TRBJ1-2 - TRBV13 TGTGCCAGCAGCACATCCCAGTCGAACTATGGCTACACCTTC CASSTSQSNYGYTF
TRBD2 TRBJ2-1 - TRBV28 TGTGCCAGCAGACTAGAGAGCGGGGGGGCCCCTGAGCAGTTCTTC CASRLESGGAPEQFF
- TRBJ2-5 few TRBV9 TGTGCCAGCAGCGTAGCCGGGGAACAAGAGACCCAGTACTTC CASSVAGEQETQYF
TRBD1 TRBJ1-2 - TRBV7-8 TGTGCCAGCAGCTTATTCCTTACAGGGGGCGGTGGCTACACCTTC CASSLFLTGGGGYTF
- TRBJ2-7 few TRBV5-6 TGTGCCAGCAGCATCGGACAGGGAGGGTACGAGCAGTACTTC CASSIGQGGYEQYF
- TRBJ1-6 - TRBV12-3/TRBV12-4 TGTGCCAGCACCCGGACCCCTCTTAATTCACCCCTCCACTTT CASTRTPLNSPLHF
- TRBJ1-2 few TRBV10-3 TGTGCCATCAGTGAGGGATCTGATTATGGCTACACCTTC CAISEGSDYGYTF
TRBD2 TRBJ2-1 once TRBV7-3 TGTGCCAGCAGCTTATCTCCGGGACTAGCGGGTCCAAGGGGAAATGAGCAGTTCTTC CASSLSPGLAGPRGNEQFF
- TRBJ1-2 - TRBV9 TGTGCCAGCAGCGTAGTAGCAGGGGAAGGCTACACCTTC CASSVVAGEGYTF
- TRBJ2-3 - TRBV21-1 TGTGCCAGCAGCCCTAGGGGACAGGGTAAGCACGAGCAGTATTTT CASSPRGQGKHEQYF
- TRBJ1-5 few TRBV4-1 TGCGCCAGCAGCGACCTGGTGGGGGCGGGCAATCAGCCCCAGCATTTT CASSDLVGAGNQPQHF
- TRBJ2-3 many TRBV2 TGTGCCAGCAGTGGGACGATGGATACGCAGTATTTT CASSGTMDTQYF